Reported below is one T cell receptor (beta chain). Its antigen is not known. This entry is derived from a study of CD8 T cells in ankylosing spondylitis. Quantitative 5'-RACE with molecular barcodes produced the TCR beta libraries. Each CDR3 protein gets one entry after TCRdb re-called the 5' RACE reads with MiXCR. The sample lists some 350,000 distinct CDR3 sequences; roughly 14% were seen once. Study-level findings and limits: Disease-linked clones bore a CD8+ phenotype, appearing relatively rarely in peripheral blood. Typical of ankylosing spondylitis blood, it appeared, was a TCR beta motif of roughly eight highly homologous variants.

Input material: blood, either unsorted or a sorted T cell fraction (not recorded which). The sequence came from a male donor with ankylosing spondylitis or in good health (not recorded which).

CDR3 DNA: TGTGCCAGCAGTGGCCCCGGACTAGCGGGAGTTATCTACACAGATACGCAGTATTTT. Translating it yields CASSGPGLAGVIYTDTQYF. J is TRBJ2-3 and V is TRBV25-1; 13 bases fit TRBD2. This CDR3 has 19 residues. Trimming removed 4 bases from V and 2 bases from J; junction bases left unmatched: 12. Germline assignment: CDR1 MGHDK and CDR2 SYGVNS. The variable domain in full, completed from reference TRBV25-1 and TRBJ2-3, reads EADIYQTPRYLVIGTGKKITLECSQTMGHDKMYWYQQDPGMELHLIHYSYGVNSTEKGDLSSESTVSRIRTEHFPLTLESARPSHTSQYLCASSGPGLAGVIYTDTQYFGPGTRLTVL.